A selection of T cell receptor beta chains follows, all from one sample in a study of Graves' ophthalmopathy and Graves' hyperthyroidism. From the multiplex PCR reads, TCRdb called clonotypes with MiXCR, one entry per CDR3 protein. This sample has approximately 700,000 distinct CDR3 sequences, with just over 40% found just once. Sequenced: peripheral blood. Receptors originate from an adult man with Graves' ophthalmopathy. CDR3s include the opening cysteine and the closing phenylalanine or tryptophan. D genes are given only for firm matches. Rows give clone size only sometimes, using once, few, many, or a class for an expanded clone.

TRBJ1-1 TRBV5-1 many 13 - TGCGCCAGCAGCGAGGACACCTACACTGAAGCTTTCTTT CASSEDTYTEAFF
TRBJ1-6 TRBV7-9 - 17 - TGTGCCAGCAGCTTGGGCAGGTCGGGGGCTTCAAATTCACCCCTCCACTTT CASSLGRSGASNSPLHF
TRBJ1-3 TRBV19 many 16 - TGTGCCAGTAGTTATCGCAGCGGTTCCTCTGGAAACACCATATATTTT CASSYRSGSSGNTIYF
TRBJ2-7 TRBV11-2 - 16 TRBD2 TGTGCCAGCAGCCGAGTCGGGGGGGCCACCCCCTACGAGCAGTACTTC CASSRVGGATPYEQYF
TRBJ1-1 TRBV7-9 many 13 - TGTGCCAGCAGCCTAGAGGGCGGGACTGAAGCTTTCTTT CASSLEGGTEAFF
TRBJ2-6 TRBV20-1 many 15 - TGCAGTGCACCTCTAGGCCACTCTGGGGCCAACGTCCTGACTTTC CSAPLGHSGANVLTF
TRBJ2-7 TRBV10-3 once 14 - TGTGCCAGCAGTTCCTTGGGCGGTTCTGTAGAGCAGTACTTC CASSSLGGSVEQYF
TRBJ2-2 TRBV10-3 few 18 - TGTGCCAGAGGGTGGCCCCACTTCGGGACACATCACACCGGGGAGCTGTTTTTT CARGWPHFGTHHTGELFF
TRBJ2-2 TRBV2 - 15 - TGTGCCAGCAGACCCAGGGAAATAACCACCGGGGAGCTGTTTTTT CASRPREITTGELFF
TRBJ2-7 TRBV7-2 - 15 TRBD2 TGTGCCAGCAGAGCCGGTAGTGATAGCGGGTACGAGCAGTACTTC CASRAGSDSGYEQYF
TRBJ1-2 TRBV7-9 - 13 - TGTGCCAGCAGCCCCGACGGGGGGCGAGGCTACACCTTC CASSPDGGRGYTF
TRBJ2-5 TRBV7-9 many 15 - TGTGCCAGCCGAAGGACCGGGGGAGTTGAAGAGACCCAGTACTTC CASRRTGGVEETQYF
TRBJ1-2 TRBV7-6 - 17 TRBD1 TGTGCCAGCAGCTTGGGCGGGACAGCCTCCACGGATAATGGCTACACCTTC CASSLGGTASTDNGYTF
TRBJ2-7 TRBV2 - 11 - TGTGCCAGCGGACCGGACAATGAGCAGTACTTC CASGPDNEQYF
TRBJ1-6 TRBV9 many 15 - TGTGCCAGCAGCGTAGCGGGTGGCGGGAATTCACCCCTCCACTTT CASSVAGGGNSPLHF
TRBJ2-7 TRBV2 many 14 TRBD2 TGTGCCAGCAGTGTAACTAGCGGGGGCAGCGAGCAGTACTTC CASSVTSGGSEQYF
TRBJ2-7 TRBV25-1 - 14 - TGTGCCAGTCAAGAGAGGGGGAGCTCCTACGAGCAGTACTTC CASQERGSSYEQYF
TRBJ1-6 TRBV4-3 many 15 - TGCGCCAGCAGCCAACAACAGGCTGAGTATTCACCCCTCCACTTT CASSQQQAEYSPLHF
TRBJ1-1 TRBV12-3/TRBV12-4 many 13 - TGTGCCAGCAGTACCCTTTTGAACACTGAAGCTTTCTTT CASSTLLNTEAFF
TRBJ1-2 TRBV7-6 - 15 - TGTGCCAGCAGCTTTGGGGGGCAGGGGCGCTATGGCTACACCTTC CASSFGGQGRYGYTF
TRBJ1-2 TRBV9 many 14 - TGTGCCAGCAGCGTAGCATCGGGGAGTGTTGGCTACACCTTC CASSVASGSVGYTF
TRBJ2-5 TRBV6-1 many 15 TRBD1 TGTGCCAGCAGAGCCGGGACAGGACTGATAGAGACCCAGTACTTC CASRAGTGLIETQYF
TRBJ2-7 TRBV19 many 14 - TGTGCCAGTAGGGGGGCTCCTCCATCCTACGAGCAGTACTTC CASRGAPPSYEQYF
TRBJ1-5 TRBV19 - 14 TRBD1 TGTGCCAGTAGGGGGGACAGGGTGAGTTCACCCCAGCATTTT CASRGDRVSSPQHF
TRBJ2-7 TRBV29-1 - 13 - TGCAGCGTTGAGACAGACGGGGAATACGAGCAGTACTTC CSVETDGEYEQYF
TRBJ1-6 TRBV10-2 - 13 - TGCGCCAGCAGTGACCCCTGGGACTCACCCCTCCACTTT CASSDPWDSPLHF
TRBJ1-5 TRBV19 many 13 - TGTGCCAGTAGTAGAGGCGTCGGTCAGCCCCAGCATTTT CASSRGVGQPQHF
TRBJ2-2 TRBV25-1 many 16 TRBD2 TGTGCCAGCAGTGCTCCTACTAGCGGTCTTGCCGGGGAGCTGTTTTTT CASSAPTSGLAGELFF
TRBJ1-1 TRBV5-6 - 13 - TGTGCCAGCAGCAGTAAGACAGAATATGAAGCTTTCTTT CASSSKTEYEAFF
TRBJ1-2 TRBV6-1 few 13 - TGTGCCAGCAGTGTGACAGCCCCGGGGGGCTACACCTTC CASSVTAPGGYTF
TRBJ2-5 TRBV7-9 - 17 - TGTGCCAGCAGCGCACCGGTAGGAGTAGGCGAGCTAGAGACCCAGTACTTC CASSAPVGVGELETQYF
TRBJ2-7 TRBV12-3/TRBV12-4 few 14 - TGTGCCAGCAGGGAACTTGGGACCTCCTACGAGCAGTACTTC CASRELGTSYEQYF
TRBJ1-2 TRBV29-1 - 11 - TGCCCCGTAGGGCCGGAATATGGCTACACCTTC CPVGPEYGYTF
TRBJ1-1 TRBV24-1 - 16 - TGTGCCAGCAGTTTTCGGCAGGGGTATATGAACACTGAAGCTTTCTTT CASSFRQGYMNTEAFF
TRBJ2-6 TRBV2 - 18 TRBD1 TGTGCCAGCTCACCACCCGGGACAGGTGTCATTGGGGCCAACGTCCTGACTTTC CASSPPGTGVIGANVLTF
TRBJ1-6 TRBV6-6 few 13 - TGTGCCAGCAGTCAAACGGATAATTCACCCCTCCACTTT CASSQTDNSPLHF